This T cell receptor beta chain was sequenced during a study of OX40 agonist ivuxolimab in advanced cancers. Overall study context: Patients' therapy was ivuxolimab, an antibody that acts as an agonist of OX40 (CD134). The study enrolled dose-escalation patients with hepatocellular carcinoma, melanoma, renal cell or head and neck cancer. Patients were treated with intravenous ivuxolimab, dosed at 0.01 to 10 mg/kg and infused every 2 weeks.

The CDR3 has 15 amino acids. V lost 2 bases to trimming and J lost 2 bases, with 11 bases between them. Germline CDR1 reads SGHDN; CDR2 reads FVKESK. Notes on this clone: Its target is not known.

Libraries were prepared by immunoSEQ multiplex PCR; TCRdb keeps only in-frame clonotypes and omits some of them. The table includes some 60,000 clones, about four fifths detected once. Study outcomes and limitations: Some nonresponders additionally presented with little normalized T-cell clonal expansion.

The clonotype originates from an adult with an advanced solid tumor such as melanoma, head and neck, liver or kidney cancer. The sample consisted of CD4+ or CD8+ T cells sorted from blood, taken in a trial of the OX40 agonist ivuxolimab. The chain couples TRBV14 to TRBJ2-3; D gene unclear. CDR3 region: CASSQMSYSTDTQYF. Written as DNA, the CDR3 is TGTGCCAGCAGCCAAATGAGCTACTCCACAGATACGCAGTATTTT.